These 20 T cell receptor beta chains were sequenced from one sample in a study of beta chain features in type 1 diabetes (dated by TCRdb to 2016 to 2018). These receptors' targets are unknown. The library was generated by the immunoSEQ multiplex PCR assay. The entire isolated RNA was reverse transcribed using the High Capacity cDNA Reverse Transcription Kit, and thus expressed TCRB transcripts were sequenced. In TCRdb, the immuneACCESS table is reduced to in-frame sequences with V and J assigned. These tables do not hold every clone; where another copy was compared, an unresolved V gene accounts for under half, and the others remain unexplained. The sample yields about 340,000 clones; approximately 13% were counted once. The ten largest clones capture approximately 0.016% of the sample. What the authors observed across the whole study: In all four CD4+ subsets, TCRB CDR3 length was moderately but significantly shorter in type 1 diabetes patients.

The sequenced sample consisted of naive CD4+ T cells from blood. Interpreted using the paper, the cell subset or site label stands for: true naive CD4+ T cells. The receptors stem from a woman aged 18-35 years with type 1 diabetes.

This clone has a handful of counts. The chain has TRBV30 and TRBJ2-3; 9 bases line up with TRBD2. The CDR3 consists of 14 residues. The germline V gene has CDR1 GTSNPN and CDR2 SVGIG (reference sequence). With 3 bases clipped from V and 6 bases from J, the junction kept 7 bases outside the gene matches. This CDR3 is CAWRGGTSKDTQYF. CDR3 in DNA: TGTGCCTGGAGAGGGGGGACTAGCAAGGATACGCAGTATTTT.

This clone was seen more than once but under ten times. The CDR3 DNA reads TGCGCCAGCAGCTTGGACAGGGGCAACTATGGCTACACCTTC. It yields the protein CASSLDRGNYGYTF. The rearrangement uses TRBV5-1 and TRBJ1-2, with TRBD1 matching 7 bases. V was clipped by 0 bases and J by 2 bases; unmatched bases: 1. There are 14 residues in the CDR3. CDR1 SGHRS and CDR2 YFSETQ come from the germline V gene.

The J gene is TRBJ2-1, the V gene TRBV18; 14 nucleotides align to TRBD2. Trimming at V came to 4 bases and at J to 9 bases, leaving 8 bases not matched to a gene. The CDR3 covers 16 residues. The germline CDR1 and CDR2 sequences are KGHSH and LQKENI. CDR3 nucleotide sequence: TGTGCCAGCTCACTGGGACTAGCGGGAGAGGAGGGTGAGCAGTTCTTC. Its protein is CASSLGLAGEEGEQFF.

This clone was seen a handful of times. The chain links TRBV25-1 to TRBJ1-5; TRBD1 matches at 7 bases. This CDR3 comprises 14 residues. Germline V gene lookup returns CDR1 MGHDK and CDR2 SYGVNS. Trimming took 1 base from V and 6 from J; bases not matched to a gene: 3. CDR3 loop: CASSESTGVQPQHF. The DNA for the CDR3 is TGTGCCAGCAGTGAATCAACAGGGGTTCAGCCCCAGCATTTT.

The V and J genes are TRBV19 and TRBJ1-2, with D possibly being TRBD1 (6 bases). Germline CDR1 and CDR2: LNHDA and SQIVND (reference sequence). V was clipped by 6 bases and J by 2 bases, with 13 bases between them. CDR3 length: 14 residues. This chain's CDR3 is CASSPGTTNYGYTF. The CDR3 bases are TGTGCCAGTAGCCCCGGGACAACGAACTATGGCTACACCTTC.

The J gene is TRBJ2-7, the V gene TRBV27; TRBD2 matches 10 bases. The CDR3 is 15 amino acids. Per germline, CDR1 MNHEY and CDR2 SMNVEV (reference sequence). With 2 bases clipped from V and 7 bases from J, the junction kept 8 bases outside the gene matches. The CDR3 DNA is TGTGCCAGCAGTTTAGTAGGCCTAGCGGGAGCGGAGCAGTACTTC. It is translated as CASSLVGLAGAEQYF.

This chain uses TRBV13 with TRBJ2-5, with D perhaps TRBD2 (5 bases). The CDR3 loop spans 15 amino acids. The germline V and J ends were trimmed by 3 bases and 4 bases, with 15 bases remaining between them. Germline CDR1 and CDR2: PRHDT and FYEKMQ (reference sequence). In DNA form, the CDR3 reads TGTGCCAGCAGCTTCCGCGGGTGGGTCGGAGAGACCCAGTACTTC. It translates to CASSFRGWVGETQYF.

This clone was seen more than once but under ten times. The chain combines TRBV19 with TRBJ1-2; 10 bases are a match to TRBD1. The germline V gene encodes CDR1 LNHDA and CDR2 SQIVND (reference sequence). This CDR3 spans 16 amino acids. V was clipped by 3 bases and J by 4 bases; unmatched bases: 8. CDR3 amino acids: CASSIHPGQGFYGYTF. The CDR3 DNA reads TGTGCCAGTAGTATTCATCCGGGACAGGGGTTCTATGGCTACACCTTC.

In DNA form, the CDR3 reads TGTGCCAGCAGCTTAGGGGTCGGACTAGCGGGGCGACTAAGGTTCTTC. This codes for CASSLGVGLAGRLRFF. J is TRBJ2-1 and V is TRBV7-2; 12 bases match TRBD2. CDR1 and CDR2 (germline): SGHTA, FQGNSA. Germline trimming cut 1 base from V and 15 bases from J; bases unmatched to any gene: 13. The CDR3 is 16 amino acids.

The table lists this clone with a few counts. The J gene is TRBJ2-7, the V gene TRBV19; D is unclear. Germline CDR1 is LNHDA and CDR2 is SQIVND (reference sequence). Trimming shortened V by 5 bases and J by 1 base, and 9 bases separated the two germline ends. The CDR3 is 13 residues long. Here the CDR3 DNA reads TGTGCCAGTAGTGGTCAAGCGTCCTACGAGCAGTACTTC. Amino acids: CASSGQASYEQYF.

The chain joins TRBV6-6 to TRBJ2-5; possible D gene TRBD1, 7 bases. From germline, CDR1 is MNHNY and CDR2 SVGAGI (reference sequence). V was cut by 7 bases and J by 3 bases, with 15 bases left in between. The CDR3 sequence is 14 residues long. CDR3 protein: CASTLTGRKETQYF. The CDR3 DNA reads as TGTGCCAGCACCCTGACAGGGAGGAAAGAGACCCAGTACTTC.

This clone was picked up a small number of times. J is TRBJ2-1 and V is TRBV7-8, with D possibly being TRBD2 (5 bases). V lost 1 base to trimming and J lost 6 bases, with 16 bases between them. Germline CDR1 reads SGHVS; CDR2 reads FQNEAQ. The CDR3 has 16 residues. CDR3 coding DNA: TGTGCCAGCAGCTTAGTGGGGAGCCGTGGGAGCAATGAGCAGTTCTTC. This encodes CASSLVGSRGSNEQFF.

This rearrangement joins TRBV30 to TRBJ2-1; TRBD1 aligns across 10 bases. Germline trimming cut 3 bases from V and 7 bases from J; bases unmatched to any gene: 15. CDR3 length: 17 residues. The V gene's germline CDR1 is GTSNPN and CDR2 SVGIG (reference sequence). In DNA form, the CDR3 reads TGTGCCTGGAGGCCCTCGGTCCGACAGGGGGCGAAGAATGAGCAGTTCTTC. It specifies CAWRPSVRQGAKNEQFF.

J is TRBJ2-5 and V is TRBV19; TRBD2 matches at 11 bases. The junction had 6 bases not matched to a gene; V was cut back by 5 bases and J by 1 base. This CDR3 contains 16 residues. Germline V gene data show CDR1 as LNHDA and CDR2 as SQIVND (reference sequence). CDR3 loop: CASSPWLAGGQETQYF. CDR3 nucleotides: TGTGCCAGTAGTCCGTGGCTAGCGGGAGGCCAAGAGACCCAGTACTTC.

The CDR3 spells CASSRLGGSTDTQYF. CDR3 DNA: TGTGCCAGCAGCCGACTTGGGGGCAGCACAGATACGCAGTATTTT. J is TRBJ2-3 and V is TRBV9, with a possible D match to TRBD1 (6 bases). V dropped 4 bases and J dropped 0 bases, with 12 bases sitting between them. Germline V lookup: CDR1 SGDLS, CDR2 YYNGEE. The CDR3 is 15 amino acids. Combining the CDR3 with reference TRBV9 and TRBJ2-3 gives the whole variable domain DSGVTQTPKHLITATGQRVTLRCSPRSGDLSVYWYQQSLDQGLQFLIQYYNGEERAKGNILERFSAQQFPDLHSELNLSSLELGDSALYFCASSRLGGSTDTQYFGPGTRLTVL.

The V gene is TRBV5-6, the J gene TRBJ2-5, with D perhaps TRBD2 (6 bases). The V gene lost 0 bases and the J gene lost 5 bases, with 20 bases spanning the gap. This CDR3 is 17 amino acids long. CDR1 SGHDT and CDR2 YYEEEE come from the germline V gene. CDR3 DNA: TGTGCCAGCAGCTTGGTAAAGGAGGGACCATCTAAGGAGACCCAGTACTTC. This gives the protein CASSLVKEGPSKETQYF.

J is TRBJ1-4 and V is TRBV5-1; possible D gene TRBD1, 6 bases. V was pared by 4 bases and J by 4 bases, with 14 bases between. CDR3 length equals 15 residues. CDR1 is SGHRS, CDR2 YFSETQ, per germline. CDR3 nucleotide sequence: TGCGCCAGCAGCCCAAGACAGGCCAGTAATGAAAAACTGTTTTTT. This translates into CASSPRQASNEKLFF.

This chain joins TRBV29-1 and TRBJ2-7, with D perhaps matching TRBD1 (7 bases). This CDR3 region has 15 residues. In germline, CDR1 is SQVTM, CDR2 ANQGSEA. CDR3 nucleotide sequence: TGCAGGGGGGGACGGGGACAGTGCCCTTCCTACGAGCAGTACTTC. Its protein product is CRGGRGQCPSYEQYF.

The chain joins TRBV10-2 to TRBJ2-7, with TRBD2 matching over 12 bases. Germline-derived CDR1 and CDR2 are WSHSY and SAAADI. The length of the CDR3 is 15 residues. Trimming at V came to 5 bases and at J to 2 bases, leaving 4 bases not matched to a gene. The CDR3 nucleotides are TGCGCCAGCAGTCTAGCGGGAGGGACGCCCTACGAGCAGTACGTC. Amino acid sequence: CASSLAGGTPYEQYV.

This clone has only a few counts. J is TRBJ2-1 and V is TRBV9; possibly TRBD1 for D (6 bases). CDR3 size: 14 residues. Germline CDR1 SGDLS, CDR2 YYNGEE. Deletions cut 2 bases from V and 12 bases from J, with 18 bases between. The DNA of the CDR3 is TGTGCCAGCAGCGTCGGGACACCGGATATTGTGCAGTTCTTC. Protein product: CASSVGTPDIVQFF. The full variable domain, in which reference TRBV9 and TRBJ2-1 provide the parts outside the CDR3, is DSGVTQTPKHLITATGQRVTLRCSPRSGDLSVYWYQQSLDQGLQFLIQYYNGEERAKGNILERFSAQQFPDLHSELNLSSLELGDSALYFCASSVGTPDIVQFFGPGTRLTVL.